This T cell receptor beta chain was recorded in a study of T-cell reconstitution after alpha-beta-depleted transplantation in children. The V end lost 3 bases, the J end lost 0 bases, and 10 bases lay between the germline ends. This CDR3 comprises 14 residues. Per germline, CDR1 SGDLS and CDR2 YYNGEE. With respect to this clonotype: Its antigen is not known.

The study's findings and limits: When one year had passed after transplant, most T-cell counts and diversity came from newly produced T cells.

During its preparation, the TCRbeta library received unique molecular identifiers. TCRdb reanalysed the PCR reads using MiXCR and keeps one entry per CDR3 protein. This table holds 300,000 to 400,000 distinct CDR3 sequences, approximately 23% found once. The material was PBMCs, mostly from graft donor cells, obtained 180 days after TCRalphabeta/CD19-depleted stem cell transplant. V is TRBV9 and J is TRBJ2-7; D might be TRBD1 (6 bases). The TCR comes from a male patient between 5 and 17 years old who had a stem cell transplant for acute lymphoblastic leukemia, so the T cells may come from the graft donor. This CDR3 reads CASSERGFSYEQYF. The CDR3, as DNA: TGTGCCAGCAGCGAGAGGGGGTTCTCCTACGAGCAGTACTTC.